This section outlines one TCR beta chain sequence together with its context. The V gene's germline CDR1 is KGHSH and CDR2 LQKENI. This CDR3 contains 14 residues. The ends lost 2 bases at V and 5 bases at J; junction bases unmatched: 4. The data belong to a study of T cells in localized non-small cell lung cancer. The method was immunoSEQ multiplex PCR; TCRdb's version includes in-frame clones alone and lacks a portion of them. The sample yields some 3,500 clones, under 30% seen once. Sequences were derived from lung tumor tissue, sampled before any cancer treatment. This clonotype originated in a woman aged 40-69 years with stage I lung adenocarcinoma. The genes are TRBV18 and TRBJ1-1, with 8 bases aligning to TRBD1. The CDR3, as DNA: TGTGCCAGCTCACCAGGACAGGGTTGGACTGAAGCTTTCTTT. Translation gives CASSPGQGWTEAFF.